A single T cell receptor beta chain is shown here with its context. There is no known antigen for this receptor. Base-call qualities are not available, and no considerably larger clone is one nucleotide away. The data were obtained in a study of blood T cell repertoires in COVID-19 (dated by TCRdb to 2018 to 2021). Regarding the complete study: Samples from collaborators originated in the United States, Italy and Spain and spanned both the acute and convalescent phases of COVID-19. Nearly every sample came with metadata listing a de-identified subject ID, COVID-19 status, age in years and sex. Deeply sampled blood TCRbeta repertoires from subjects exposed to, actively infected with, or recovered from COVID-19 were included in the dataset. The material from the prospective study consisted of cDNA or gDNA derived from T cells, B-cell-depleted T cells, or PBMCs. Samples were obtained from the ongoing ImmuneRACE study (first 160 participants) and from about 1,300 subjects provided by 6 global collaborators. HLA class I and class II types, where available, came from metadata supplied by the sample provider rather than from assay-based typing. The repertoires were released in a freely available public database intended as a resource for research on the immune response to SARS-CoV-2. The paper's findings and limits, for the study overall: The quantity of clinical and demographic metadata differed by source and by participant and was supplied without curation.

Including the terminal cysteine and phenylalanine, the CDR3 comprises 16 residues. The retained sequence is limited to the CDR3, 48 bases, with the frame set at the first base. Sequences LNHDA (CDR1) and SQIVND (CDR2) are obtained from the germline V gene (reference sequence). The germline V and J ends show losses of 5 bases and 3 bases respectively, and no gene match explains 8 bases of the junction. The immunoSEQ Assay, a bias-controlled multiplex PCR, was used to amplify TCRbeta CDR3 regions from genomic DNA. The study's processing was this. Nucleated cell counts per sample were estimated from amplification of reference gene primers within the assay. To quantify the absolute abundance of each unique TCRbeta CDR3 rearrangement, sequence reads were collapsed and filtered. For each sample, productive Simpson clonality was calculated by taking the square root of Simpson's diversity index across productive rearrangements. Held by TCRdb, this immuneACCESS table contains in-frame sequences only and omits some clones. Under half of the omission traces to an unresolved V gene where checked; the cause of the rest is unknown. The V and J calls and clone size are taken from that table; D and trimming were inferred from the DNA. Within this sample are some 66,000 clones, with approximately 93% of them counted one time only. The ten most abundant clones make up approximately 2.9% of the sample.

Collaborating institutions collected whole blood in K2EDTA tubes following their own protocols. Collaborator samples were shipped for TCRbeta analysis as frozen whole blood, isolated PBMCs, or DNA extracted from either sample type. What was sequenced was peripheral blood. The V and J genes are TRBV19 and TRBJ1-1, and TRBD1 aligns with 11 junction nucleotides. The TCR was taken from a man between 70 and 80 years old with active COVID-19. The DNA reads TGTGCCAGTAGTTCCTGGGACAGGGGGTACGACACTGAAGCTTTCTTT. This yields the protein CASSSWDRGYDTEAFF.